These T cell receptor beta chains were read from a single sample in a study of beta chain features in type 1 diabetes. Profiled with immunoSEQ multiplex PCR; TCRdb holds only in-frame clones, not every one. The sample holds around 140,000 clones; roughly 10% are singletons and the top ten take 0.7% to 0.85%. The specimen sequenced was central memory CD4+ T cells from blood. The source is a young man with type 1 diabetes. Each CDR3 is given with its conserved first and last residue. D genes are given only for firm matches. Where a row states a size, it is once, few, many or the class of an expanded clone; other rows omit it.

clone_size,v_call,d_call,j_call,cdr3_nt,cdr3_aa
few,TRBV19,NA,TRBJ1-2,TGTGCCAGTAACCAGGGCCTAAGCTATGGCTACACCTTC,CASNQGLSYGYTF
few,TRBV7-6,NA,TRBJ1-4,TGTGCCAGCAGCCCCATGGGGGGGGGAGAGGAACTGTTTTTT,CASSPMGGGEELFF
few,TRBV11-2,TRBD1,TRBJ1-5,TGTGCCAGCAGTTTGACAGGGGAAGTTGGACAGCCCCAGCATTTT,CASSLTGEVGQPQHF
NA,TRBV6-5,NA,TRBJ1-5,TGTGCCAGCAGTTTAGCATCGGCTAGCAATCAGCCCCAGCATTTT,CASSLASASNQPQHF
few,TRBV6-5,NA,TRBJ1-4,TGTGCCAGCGCGAAACGTCAGAACTACGGGGAAAAACTGTTTTTT,CASAKRQNYGEKLFF
NA,TRBV2,TRBD1,TRBJ2-5,TGTGCCAGCAGCGAACAGGGGGCCAAACAAGAGACCCAGTACTTC,CASSEQGAKQETQYF
NA,TRBV28,TRBD1,TRBJ1-1,TGTGCCAGCAGGGAGGGACAGCCCACTGAAGCTTTCTTT,CASREGQPTEAFF
few,TRBV6-5,TRBD1,TRBJ2-7,TGTGCCAGCAGTCCGCCCGGGACAGAGGGAAACGAGCAGTACTTC,CASSPPGTEGNEQYF
NA,TRBV5-1,NA,TRBJ2-2,TGCGCCAGCAGGAACTTAATGAACACCGGGGAGCTGTTTTTT,CASRNLMNTGELFF
NA,TRBV11-2,NA,TRBJ1-5,TGTGCCAGCAGCCCTAGGGGTCAGGGGCCCCAGCATTTT,CASSPRGQGPQHF
few,TRBV2,TRBD1,TRBJ2-7,TGTGCCAGCAGGCCCGGACAGGGTTCCTACGAGCAGTACTTC,CASRPGQGSYEQYF
few,TRBV7-2,NA,TRBJ1-2,TGTGCCAGCAGGTCGGGGGGAGTCGGCTATGGCTACACCTTC,CASRSGGVGYGYTF
few,TRBV2,NA,TRBJ1-2,TGTGCCAGCAGTGAATTAGGAGGGGACGGCTACACCTTC,CASSELGGDGYTF
few,TRBV29-1,NA,TRBJ2-3,TGCAGCGTTGGCGACAGGCACCTTAGCACAGATACGCAGTATTTT,CSVGDRHLSTDTQYF
NA,TRBV5-1,TRBD1,TRBJ2-7,TGCGCCAGCAGCCAAGGACAGGGTAGAGGCGAGCAGTACTTC,CASSQGQGRGEQYF
NA,TRBV6-5,NA,TRBJ2-5,TGTGCCAGCAGTGGACTACCGCAAGAGACCCAGTACTTC,CASSGLPQETQYF
NA,TRBV5-1,NA,TRBJ1-4,TGCGCCAGCAGCTTGGCCCCGAGGCAGGCGGGTGAAAAACTGTTTTTT,CASSLAPRQAGEKLFF
few,TRBV7-9,NA,TRBJ2-7,TGTGCCAGCAGCCTCCTGAGCGGCTACGAGCAGTACTTC,CASSLLSGYEQYF
NA,TRBV6-5,NA,TRBJ2-7,TGTGCCAGCAGTTACTCGAACGGAGCCTACGAGCAGTACTTC,CASSYSNGAYEQYF
few,TRBV2,NA,TRBJ1-5,TGTGCCAGCAGCGCTCGAGAGCATGGCAATCAGCCCCAGCATTTT,CASSAREHGNQPQHF
few,TRBV7-8,NA,TRBJ2-3,TGTGCCAGCAGCTCCCTAGGGAGGGGGGCAGATACGCAGTATTTT,CASSSLGRGADTQYF
NA,TRBV5-1,TRBD2,TRBJ2-4,TGCGCCAGCAGCTTGGGGACTAGCGGGGGAACCAAAAACATTCAGTACTTC,CASSLGTSGGTKNIQYF
NA,TRBV4-2,TRBD1,TRBJ1-4,TGTGCCAGCAGCCAAGGTCAGGCAGGGGGAAAACTGTTTTTT,CASSQGQAGGKLFF
NA,TRBV28,NA,TRBJ2-3,TGTGCCAGCCGGGGGAATCCAGATACGCAGTATTTT,CASRGNPDTQYF
NA,TRBV2,NA,TRBJ2-1,TGTGCCAGCAGTGACAGGGGGGTTGAGCATGAGCAGTTCTTC,CASSDRGVEHEQFF
few,TRBV7-9,NA,TRBJ1-2,TGTGCCAGCAGCTGGGTACAGGGAGAAGGCTACACCTTC,CASSWVQGEGYTF
few,TRBV7-9,NA,TRBJ2-2,TGTGCCAGCAGCTTCCTAAACGGGGAGCTGTTTTTT,CASSFLNGELFF
NA,TRBV29-1,TRBD2,TRBJ2-1,TGCAGCGTTTCCGGGACTAGCGGGGGGTCGTACAATGAGCAGTTCTTC,CSVSGTSGGSYNEQFF
NA,TRBV18,NA,TRBJ1-5,TGTGCCAGCTCACCCGATTACAATAGCAATCAGCCCCAGCATTTT,CASSPDYNSNQPQHF
few,TRBV7-3,NA,TRBJ2-3,TGTGCCAGCAGCTTAACTCCGTCGTCGAGAGATACGCAGTATTTT,CASSLTPSSRDTQYF
NA,TRBV25-1,NA,TRBJ1-2,TGTGCCAGCAGTGACCCCAGGCGCTATGGCTACACCTTC,CASSDPRRYGYTF
NA,TRBV4-1,NA,TRBJ2-7,TGCGCCAGCAGCCAACCCCAGGGCTTTTACGAGCAGTACTTC,CASSQPQGFYEQYF
NA,TRBV4-2,TRBD2,TRBJ2-5,TGTGCCAGCAGCCAGGGGACTAGCGGGGGGGCAGGGGAGACCCAGTACTTC,CASSQGTSGGAGETQYF
NA,TRBV5-4,NA,TRBJ1-4,TGTGCCAGCAGCGTCGACAGAACTAATGAAAAACTGTTTTTT,CASSVDRTNEKLFF
few,TRBV5-1,TRBD2,TRBJ2-2,TGCGCCAGCAGCGAACTTAGCGGGGGCCAGAACACCGGGGAGCTGTTTTTT,CASSELSGGQNTGELFF
few,TRBV6-1,NA,TRBJ2-7,TGTGCCTCCCGGGGTGCGGTTCTCTCCGAGCAGTACTTC,CASRGAVLSEQYF
few,TRBV29-1,NA,TRBJ1-3,TGCAGCGTTCTGGTCGGGAACACCATATATTTT,CSVLVGNTIYF
few,TRBV5-1,NA,TRBJ1-4,TGCGCCAGCAGCTTGGACCCAGGGGCAACTAATGAAAAACTGTTTTTT,CASSLDPGATNEKLFF
NA,TRBV7-2,TRBD1,TRBJ1-2,TGTGCCAGCAGCTTAGCCTCGGGGACAGAATATGGCTACACCTTC,CASSLASGTEYGYTF
NA,TRBV6-5,NA,TRBJ2-3,TGTGCCAGCAGCGCGACGGGGACAGATACGCAGTATTTT,CASSATGTDTQYF
NA,TRBV5-4,TRBD1,TRBJ2-5,TGTGCCAGCAGCTCCGGGACAGTGACGAGAGAGACCCAGTACTTC,CASSSGTVTRETQYF
few,TRBV19,TRBD2,TRBJ2-5,TGTGCCAGTACCGGGGGGGACAAGGAGACCCAGTACTTC,CASTGGDKETQYF
few,TRBV5-4,TRBD2,TRBJ2-3,TGTGCCAGCAGCTTCCTAGCGGGGGGATTCGATGATACGCAGTATTTT,CASSFLAGGFDDTQYF
NA,TRBV4-2,NA,TRBJ2-5,TGTGCCAGCAGCTTAGGCGGGACCCAGTACTTC,CASSLGGTQYF
NA,TRBV28,NA,TRBJ1-1,TGTGCCGCGGGGGAGGTCACTGAAGCTTTCTTT,CAAGEVTEAFF
NA,TRBV7-3,TRBD1,TRBJ2-1,TGTGCCAGCAGCAGACAGGGGCCCGGTGAGCAGTTCTTC,CASSRQGPGEQFF
few,TRBV28,NA,TRBJ1-2,TGTGCCAGCAGTTTACTGAACTATGGCTACACCTTC,CASSLLNYGYTF
NA,TRBV15,NA,TRBJ2-1,TGTGCCACCAGCCCCCGGGGTACCTACAATGAGCAGTTCTTC,CATSPRGTYNEQFF